The rows below give T cell receptor beta chains drawn from one sample of a study of regulatory dendritic cells for organ transplantation. The protocol was immunoSEQ multiplex PCR, while the TCRdb copy is restricted to in-frame clones and leaves out a portion. The repertoire holds 5,000 to 6,500 clones, with around 62% as singletons. Sequencing was done on a sample of memory CD8+ T cells from blood. Receptor source: a human donor in good health. Both conserved end residues are part of each CDR3. The size entry is marked missing in some rows and otherwise reads once, few, many or a size class.

TRBV4-2	TRBJ2-7	15	.	CASSQDNRGSDEQYF
TRBV5-6	TRBJ2-7	13	.	CASSSDSSYEQYF
TRBV27	TRBJ2-2	15	.	CASSLLPSNTGELFF
TRBV9	TRBJ1-1	14	.	CASSVGTGATEAFF
TRBV23-1	TRBJ2-1	14	.	CASSRGQGYNEQFF
TRBV11-2	TRBJ2-3	15	.	CASSLSTGSTDTQYF
TRBV28	TRBJ1-5	17	.	CASSLFPNSNSNQPQHF
TRBV7-9	TRBJ2-1	13	.	CASSLPGGNEQFF
TRBV5-6	TRBJ1-2	12	few	CASSTGVLGYTF
TRBV5-1	TRBJ2-1	17	few	CASRAGGGEARYNEQFF
TRBV4-2	TRBJ2-1	16	few	CASSQDSTSGYNEQFF
TRBV7-9	TRBJ2-2	11	.	CASSQAGELFF
TRBV4-3	TRBJ1-5	15	few	CASSQDTSQNQPQHF
TRBV2	TRBJ2-7	17	few	CASNTGQSYAYSYEQYF
TRBV6-1	TRBJ2-2	15	.	CASREGPMNTGELFF
TRBV6-5	TRBJ1-1	15	.	CASSRTGDWNTEAFF